A single sample is the source of the 27 T cell receptor beta chains below, sequenced in a study of cytomegalovirus exposure and HLA in healthy donors. This table comes from immunoSEQ multiplex PCR, and its TCRdb copy is limited to in-frame clones, with some not included. The table includes about 360,000 clones, 80% to 90% detected once. The sequenced sample consisted of PBMCs. The receptors originated from a woman aged 18-29 years in good health and CMV-seronegative.

This chain connects TRBV19 to TRBJ2-1; 9 bases match TRBD2. The CDR3 spans 13 residues. V gave up 4 bases and J gave up 6 bases; unmatched junction bases: 1. CDR1 LNHDA and CDR2 SQIVND come from the germline V gene (reference sequence). DNA of the CDR3: TGTGCCAGTAGTAGCGGGAGGGCCAATGAGCAGTTCTTC. Translating it yields CASSSGRANEQFF.

The genes are TRBV23-1 and TRBJ1-1; TRBD1 aligns across 11 bases. TRBV23-1 is an ORF for which the function is uncertain. J lost 5 bases, V lost 10 bases, and 18 bases had no gene match. This CDR3 spans 17 amino acids. CDR3 residues: CAIPLIERTGGITEAFF. In nucleotides, the CDR3 is TGCGCCATCCCCCTTATCGAGCGGACAGGGGGCATTACTGAAGCTTTCTTT.

This rearrangement joins TRBV27 to TRBJ2-1; TRBD1 matches at 10 bases. Losses at the gene ends were 8 bases for V and 8 bases for J; bases not matched to a gene: 6. Germline CDR1 MNHEY, CDR2 SMNVEV (reference sequence). The CDR3 is made up of 13 amino acids. The CDR3 DNA is TGTGCCAGCGCCCGACAGGGGGCAGATGAGCAGTTCTTC. The encoded protein is CASARQGADEQFF.

The genes are TRBV6-5 and TRBJ1-1; TRBD1 matches at 7 bases. The germline V gene encodes CDR1 MNHEY and CDR2 SVGAGI. This CDR3 is 13 amino acids long. Trimming removed 6 bases from V and 5 bases from J; junction bases left unmatched: 6. The CDR3 here is CASSKGGQTEAFF. The DNA of the CDR3 is TGTGCCAGCAGCAAGGGGGGACAGACTGAAGCTTTCTTT.

V is TRBV7-9 and J is TRBJ1-5; D may be TRBD1 (5 bases). Trimming cost V 1 base and J 0 bases, with 13 bases left between them. This CDR3 is 17 amino acids long. In germline, CDR1 is SEHNR, CDR2 FQNEAQ (reference sequence). CDR3 sequence reads: CASSLDGDSYSNQPQHF. The CDR3, as DNA: TGTGCCAGCAGCTTAGATGGAGACAGTTATAGCAATCAGCCCCAGCATTTT.

The rearrangement joins TRBV2 to TRBJ2-3; possibly TRBD2 for D (5 bases). V was clipped by 3 bases and J by 6 bases, with 16 bases between them. The V gene's germline CDR1 is SNHLY and CDR2 FYNNEI. This CDR3 is built from 15 residues. CDR3 DNA: TGTGCCAGCAGTGACGTCGCAGGAGGTTTGGATACGCAGTATTTT. As protein: CASSDVAGGLDTQYF.

The chain has TRBV4-2 and TRBJ2-7, with 9 bases fitting TRBD2. With V trimmed by 0 bases and J by 1 base, 4 bases remained unmatched. CDR3 length: 16 residues. Germline CDR1 and CDR2: LGHNA and YNFKEQ. CDR3 region: CASSQEGLAGSYEQYF. CDR3 sequence (DNA): TGTGCCAGCAGCCAAGAAGGGCTAGCGGGGTCCTACGAGCAGTACTTC.

CDR3 nucleotides: TGCGCCAGCAGCCAATATAGCGGGAGGGTCCATTACGAGCAGTACTTC. Translated: CASSQYSGRVHYEQYF. The V and J genes are TRBV4-1 and TRBJ2-7; the match to TRBD2 covers 11 bases. This CDR3 comprises 16 residues. Germline V gene lookup returns CDR1 MGHRA and CDR2 YSYEKL. The V segment lost 2 bases and the J segment 4 bases; nucleotides outside the gene matches: 7.

The chain couples TRBV10-2 to TRBJ2-4; 8 nucleotides align to TRBD2. Germline V lookup: CDR1 WSHSY, CDR2 SAAADI. This CDR3 has 12 residues. V trimming: 8 bases; J trimming: 8 bases; junction bases outside the gene matches: 5. The CDR3 region is CASCLTSDIQYF. Here the CDR3 DNA reads TGCGCCAGCTGCCTGACTAGCGACATTCAGTACTTC.

This rearrangement joins TRBV6-1 to TRBJ2-1; 11 nucleotides line up with TRBD2. CDR3 length: 15 residues. The trim removed 6 bases at V and 6 bases at J, leaving 7 bases unmatched. Germline V lookup: CDR1 MNHNS, CDR2 SASEGT. The CDR3 DNA is TGTGCCAGCAGCCTCGGGACTAGCGGTGGCAATGAGCAGTTCTTC. The encoded protein is CASSLGTSGGNEQFF.

V usage is TRBV5-8 and J usage is TRBJ1-3; D gene ambiguous. The CDR3 contains 14 residues. CDR1 and CDR2 from the germline V gene are SGHTS and YDEGEE. V was clipped by 6 bases and J by 0 bases, with 10 bases between them. CDR3 DNA: TGTGCCAGCACCCTAGTGAACTCTGGAAACACCATATATTTT. Amino acids: CASTLVNSGNTIYF.

The gene calls are TRBV2 and TRBJ1-1; no clear D gene. Germline assignment: CDR1 SNHLY and CDR2 FYNNEI. The length of the CDR3 is 13 residues. Trimming pared 10 bases from V and 3 bases from J, leaving 15 bases between. The CDR3 DNA is TGTGCCACTCGCCCTCCTCGGGACACTGAAGCTTTCTTT. Amino acids: CATRPPRDTEAFF.

V usage is TRBV7-3 and J usage is TRBJ2-6; 9 bases agree with TRBD2. Losses at the gene ends were 4 bases for V and 0 bases for J; bases not matched to a gene: 4. The CDR3 contains 17 residues. The germline V gene encodes CDR1 SGHTA and CDR2 FQGTGA. CDR3 residues: CASSSGLASSGANVLTF. In DNA form, the CDR3 reads TGTGCCAGCAGCTCTGGACTAGCGAGCTCTGGGGCCAACGTCCTGACTTTC.

V usage is TRBV7-9 and J usage is TRBJ1-1, with TRBD1 as a possible D gene (5 bases). Per the germline V gene, CDR1 is SEHNR and CDR2 is FQNEAQ (reference sequence). The CDR3 runs 16 residues. Trimming cost V 4 bases and J 5 bases, with 20 bases left between them. The CDR3 DNA sequence: TGTGCCAGCAGCTACCGAACATACGGGACTGAGACTGAAGCTTTCTTT. Protein: CASSYRTYGTETEAFF.

Regarding this clone: Other DNA sequences in this sample translate to the same CDR3. The J gene is TRBJ1-5, the V gene TRBV15; D is unclear. This CDR3 has 13 residues. In germline, CDR1 is LNHNV, CDR2 YYDKDF (reference sequence). V shed 0 bases and J shed 4 bases, with 4 bases lying between them. CDR3 region: CATSRDLNQPQHF. Here the CDR3 DNA reads TGTGCCACCAGCAGAGATCTAAATCAGCCCCAGCATTTT. The full variable domain, rest sourced from reference TRBV15 and TRBJ1-5, is DAMVIQNPRYQVTQFGKPVTLSCSQTLNHNVMYWYQQKSSQAPKLLFHYYDKDFNNEADTPDNFQSRRPNTSFCFLDIRSPGLGDTAMYLCATSRDLNQPQHFGDGTRLSIL.

V and J are TRBV4-1 and TRBJ2-3; no reliable D call. Deletions cut 4 bases from V and 0 bases from J, with 11 bases between. The CDR3 is made up of 15 amino acids. Per germline, CDR1 MGHRA and CDR2 YSYEKL. This CDR3 reads CASSPILPSTDTQYF. CDR3 DNA: TGCGCCAGCAGCCCAATACTCCCAAGCACAGATACGCAGTATTTT.

Worth noting for this clone: Other DNA sequences in this specimen translate into the identical CDR3. The chain links TRBV18 to TRBJ2-7; D might be TRBD1 (5 bases). V lost 0 bases to trimming and J lost 5 bases, with 8 bases between them. The CDR3 sequence is 13 residues long. Germline assignment: CDR1 KGHSH and CDR2 LQKENI. The CDR3 here is CASSPPGVNEQYF. Here the CDR3 DNA reads TGTGCCAGCTCACCACCAGGGGTTAACGAGCAGTACTTC.

V and J are TRBV6-1 and TRBJ2-5; 8 bases are a match to TRBD2. The CDR3 length is 15 residues. The trim removed 6 bases at V and 5 bases at J, leaving 11 bases unmatched. Germline CDR1 MNHNS, CDR2 SASEGT. Here the CDR3 reads CASSPGGVRRETQYF. CDR3 bases: TGTGCCAGCAGCCCGGGGGGGGTTCGAAGGGAGACCCAGTACTTC.

The rearrangement uses TRBV6-1 and TRBJ2-7; D not resolved. V dropped 0 bases and J dropped 2 bases, with 11 bases sitting between them. CDR3 length: 15 residues. Germline assignment: CDR1 MNHNS and CDR2 SASEGT. CDR3 loop: CASSEAATAPYEQYF. In DNA, the CDR3 is TGTGCCAGCAGTGAAGCAGCTACCGCGCCCTACGAGCAGTACTTC.

V and J are TRBV6-1 and TRBJ2-7, with 7 bases fitting TRBD1. After removal of 5 bases from V and 0 bases from J, the junction contained 10 bases not matched to a gene. This CDR3 has 16 residues. The V gene's germline CDR1 is MNHNS and CDR2 SASEGT. CDR3 loop: CASSKGGQFFSYEQYF. The CDR3 DNA reads TGTGCCAGCAGTAAAGGGGGACAGTTCTTCTCCTACGAGCAGTACTTC.

This chain uses TRBV11-2 with TRBJ2-7; TRBD1 matches at 9 bases. V trimming: 1 base; J trimming: 0 bases; junction bases outside the gene matches: 4. Germline V CDR1 and CDR2: SGHAT, FQNNGV. CDR3 length: 16 amino acids. CDR3 protein: CASSLVGGQGSYEQYF. The CDR3 DNA reads as TGTGCCAGCAGCTTAGTAGGGGGACAGGGCTCCTACGAGCAGTACTTC.

The chain employs TRBV10-3 and TRBJ2-7; D is undetermined. The germline V gene encodes CDR1 ENHRY and CDR2 SYGVKD. This CDR3 spans 12 amino acids. V was cut by 2 bases and J by 5 bases, with 7 bases left in between. The CDR3 here is CAISEMRNEQYF. The CDR3 bases are TGTGCCATCAGTGAGATGCGGAACGAGCAGTACTTC.

The chain employs TRBV27 and TRBJ1-1; D might be TRBD1 (5 bases). The V gene's germline CDR1 is MNHEY and CDR2 SMNVEV (reference sequence). The CDR3 is 14 amino acids. V lost 3 bases and J 3 bases, leaving 11 bases between the germline ends. CDR3 sequence: CASSFLREDTEAFF. The CDR3 DNA reads as TGTGCCAGCAGTTTCCTCAGGGAGGACACTGAAGCTTTCTTT.

Here the CDR3 reads CASSKPADTEAFF. CDR3 sequence (DNA): TGCGCCAGCAGCAAACCGGCGGACACTGAAGCTTTCTTT. This chain joins TRBV4-1 and TRBJ1-1; D uncertain. CDR1 is MGHRA and CDR2 is YSYEKL in the germline V gene. V was shortened by 5 bases and J by 3 bases, with 10 bases between the two germline ends. The CDR3 runs 13 residues.

The J gene is TRBJ1-2, the V gene TRBV2, with a tentative D call TRBD1 (5 bases). The CDR3 totals 15 residues. Germline V gene sequence: CDR1 SNHLY, CDR2 FYNNEI. V dropped 4 bases and J dropped 4 bases, with 16 bases sitting between them. The CDR3 spells CASSVWDSKSYGYTF. Written as DNA, the CDR3 is TGTGCCAGCAGTGTCTGGGACTCAAAAAGCTATGGCTACACCTTC.

The rearrangement uses TRBV27 and TRBJ1-1; D call uncertain. The ends were cut back, 5 bases at V and 11 bases at J, with 15 bases in the middle. CDR1 is MNHEY and CDR2 is SMNVEV in the germline V gene (reference sequence). The CDR3 is 12 residues long. Written as DNA, the CDR3 is TGTGCCAGCAGTAAGACACCCGAGCGGGCTTTCTTT. Translation: CASSKTPERAFF.

This clone has more than one count but fewer than ten. This chain links TRBV28 with TRBJ2-7; 11 bases align to TRBD1. V dropped 4 bases and J dropped 6; count of bases not matched to a gene: 5. The CDR3 length is 14 residues. From germline, CDR1 is MDHEN and CDR2 SYDVKM. Here the CDR3 DNA reads TGTGCCAGCAGTTCTTCCGGGACAGGGGGCGAGCAGTACTTC. Encoded protein: CASSSSGTGGEQYF.